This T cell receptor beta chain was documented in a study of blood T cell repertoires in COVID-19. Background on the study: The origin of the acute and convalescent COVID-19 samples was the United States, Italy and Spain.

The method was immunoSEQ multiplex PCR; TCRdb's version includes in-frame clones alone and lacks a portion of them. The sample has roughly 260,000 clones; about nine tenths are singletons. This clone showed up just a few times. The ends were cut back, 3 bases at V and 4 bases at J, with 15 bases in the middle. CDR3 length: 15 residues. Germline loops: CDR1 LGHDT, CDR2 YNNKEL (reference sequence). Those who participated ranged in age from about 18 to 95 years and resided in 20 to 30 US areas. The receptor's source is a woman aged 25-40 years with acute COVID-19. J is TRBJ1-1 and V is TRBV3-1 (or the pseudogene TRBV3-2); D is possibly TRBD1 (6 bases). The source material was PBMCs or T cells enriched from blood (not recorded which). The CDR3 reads CASSQNRAVGTEAFF. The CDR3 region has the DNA TGTGCCAGCAGCCAGAACAGGGCGGTCGGCACTGAAGCTTTCTTT.